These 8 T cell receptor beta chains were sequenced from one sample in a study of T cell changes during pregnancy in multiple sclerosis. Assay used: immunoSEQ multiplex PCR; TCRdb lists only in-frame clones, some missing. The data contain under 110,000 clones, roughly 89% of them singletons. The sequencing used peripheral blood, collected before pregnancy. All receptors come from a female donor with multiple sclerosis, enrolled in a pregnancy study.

The CDR3 protein is CASSNPGQGIQETQYF. CDR3 coding DNA: TGTGCCAGCAGCAACCCGGGACAGGGGATCCAAGAGACCCAGTACTTC. The V call is TRBV21-1, the J call TRBJ2-5; the tabulated D call, TRBD1, remains unverified against the DNA. TRBV21-1 corresponds to a pseudogene. The CDR3 runs 16 residues.

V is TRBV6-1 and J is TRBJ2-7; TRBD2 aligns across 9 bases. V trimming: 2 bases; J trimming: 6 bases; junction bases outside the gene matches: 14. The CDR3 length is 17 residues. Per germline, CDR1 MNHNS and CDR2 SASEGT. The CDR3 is CASSESPQLAGAFEQYF. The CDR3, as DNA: TGTGCCAGCAGTGAATCGCCCCAACTAGCGGGCGCTTTCGAGCAGTACTTC.

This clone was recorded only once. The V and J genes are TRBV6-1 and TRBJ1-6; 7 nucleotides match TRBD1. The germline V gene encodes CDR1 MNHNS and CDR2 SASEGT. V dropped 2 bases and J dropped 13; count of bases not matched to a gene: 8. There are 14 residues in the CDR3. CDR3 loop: CASSESQGVNPLHF. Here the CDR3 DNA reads TGTGCCAGCAGTGAATCCCAGGGGGTAAACCCCCTCCACTTT.

CDR3 DNA: TGCGCCAGCAGCATGGGGCTGGGGAGCACTGAAGCTTTCTTT. This encodes CASSMGLGSTEAFF. The chain carries TRBV5-1 and TRBJ1-1; possible D gene TRBD1, 5 bases. Germline CDR1 is SGHRS and CDR2 is YFSETQ. The CDR3 consists of 14 residues. V shed 4 bases and J shed 4 bases, with 14 bases lying between them.

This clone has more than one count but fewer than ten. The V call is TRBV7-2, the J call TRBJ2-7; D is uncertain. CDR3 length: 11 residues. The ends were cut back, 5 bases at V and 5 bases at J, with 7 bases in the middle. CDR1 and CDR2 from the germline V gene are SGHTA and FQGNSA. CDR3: CASSLLNEQYF. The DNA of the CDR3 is TGTGCCAGCAGCCTCTTAAACGAGCAGTACTTC.

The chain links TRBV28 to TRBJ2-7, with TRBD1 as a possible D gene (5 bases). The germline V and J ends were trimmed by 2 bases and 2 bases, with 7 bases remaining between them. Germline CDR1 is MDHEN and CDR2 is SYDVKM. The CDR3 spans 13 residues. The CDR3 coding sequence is TGTGCCAGCAGTTTAGCACAGGCCTACGAGCAGTACTTC. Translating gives CASSLAQAYEQYF.

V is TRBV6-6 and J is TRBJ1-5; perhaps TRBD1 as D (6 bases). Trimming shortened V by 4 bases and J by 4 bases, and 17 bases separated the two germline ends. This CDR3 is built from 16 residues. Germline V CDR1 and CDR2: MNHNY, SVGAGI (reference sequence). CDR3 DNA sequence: TGTGCCAGCAGTTGGTGGGACACCATGGGGAATCAGCCCCAGCATTTT. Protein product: CASSWWDTMGNQPQHF.

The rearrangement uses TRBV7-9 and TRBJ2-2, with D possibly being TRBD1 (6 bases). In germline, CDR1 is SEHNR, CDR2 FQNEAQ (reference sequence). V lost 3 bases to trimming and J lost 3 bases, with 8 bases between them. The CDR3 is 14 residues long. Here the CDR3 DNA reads TGTGCCAGCAGCTTGGGGGCCGACACCGGGGAGCTGTTTTTT. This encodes CASSLGADTGELFF. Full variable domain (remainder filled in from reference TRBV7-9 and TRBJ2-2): DTGVSQNPRHKITKRGQNVTFRCDPISEHNRLYWYRQTLGQGPEFLTYFQNEAQLEKSRLLSDRFSAERPKGSFSTLEIQRTEQGDSAMYLCASSLGADTGELFFGEGSRLTVL.